Below, 7 T cell receptor beta chains from the same sample are listed, as sequenced in a study of cytomegalovirus exposure and HLA in healthy donors. TCRdb's copy holds only in-frame clones and misses some; the assay was immunoSEQ multiplex PCR. The profile shows fewer than 150,000 clones, roughly 90% of them singletons. Material: PBMCs. The source of these receptors is a man younger than 45 in good health and CMV-seronegative.

The rearrangement joins TRBV27 to TRBJ1-5, with TRBD1 as a possible D gene (6 bases). This CDR3 has 15 residues. Trimming removed 3 bases at V and 2 bases at J, with 11 bases between. The V gene's germline CDR1 is MNHEY and CDR2 SMNVEV (reference sequence). CDR3 nucleotide sequence: TGTGCCAGCAGTTTCATCCCAGGGGGCAATCAGCCCCAGCATTTT. Residues: CASSFIPGGNQPQHF.

This sequence joins TRBV5-5 and TRBJ1-6, with TRBD1 matching 8 bases. Trimming at V came to 4 bases and at J to 9 bases, leaving 6 bases not matched to a gene. Germline assignment: CDR1 SGHKS and CDR2 YYEKEE (reference sequence). The CDR3 contains 14 residues. The CDR3 sequence: CASSGTGGISPLHF. The CDR3 DNA is TGTGCCAGCAGCGGAACAGGGGGGATTTCACCCCTCCACTTT.

The chain has TRBV2 and TRBJ2-3; the D gene is possibly TRBD2 (5 bases). Germline loops: CDR1 SNHLY, CDR2 FYNNEI. Deletions cut 4 bases from V and 2 bases from J, with 13 bases between. The length of the CDR3 is 15 residues. CDR3 amino acids: CASSAGSGFTDTQYF. In nucleotides, the CDR3 is TGTGCCAGCAGTGCGGGGTCGGGGTTCACAGATACGCAGTATTTT.

The chain is built from TRBV27 and TRBJ1-1; 8 bases map to TRBD1. This CDR3 comprises 14 residues. Trimming removed 4 bases from V and 7 bases from J; junction bases left unmatched: 8. Germline CDR1 MNHEY, CDR2 SMNVEV (reference sequence). The CDR3 region is CASSSRTGLSEAFF. The DNA for the CDR3 is TGTGCCAGCAGTTCCCGGACAGGGCTGAGTGAAGCTTTCTTT.

The genes are TRBV19 and TRBJ2-7; 9 nucleotides align to TRBD1. The V and J ends lost 3 bases and 4 bases, in that order; junction bases with no gene match: 7. CDR1 is LNHDA and CDR2 is SQIVND in the germline V gene (reference sequence). This CDR3 region has 15 residues. In DNA, the CDR3 is TGTGCCAGTAGTATCGGAGGACAGGGGATTTACGAGCAGTACTTC. The encoded protein is CASSIGGQGIYEQYF.

V gene TRBV9 combines with J gene TRBJ2-1, with D uncertain. Germline loops: CDR1 SGDLS, CDR2 YYNGEE. Trimming removed 0 bases from V and 8 bases from J, with 18 bases in between. CDR3 length equals 16 residues. The CDR3 nucleotides are TGTGCCAGCAGCGTAGGTCAGTCTCTCTGGAGCGATGAGCAGTTCTTC. Translation: CASSVGQSLWSDEQFF.

J is TRBJ2-1 and V is TRBV9, with D possibly TRBD2 on 6 matching bases. V dropped 0 bases and J dropped 0 bases, with 10 bases sitting between them. Germline CDR1 reads SGDLS; CDR2 reads YYNGEE. CDR3 length: 16 amino acids. The CDR3 reads CASSVAAGSSYNEQFF. The CDR3 DNA reads TGTGCCAGCAGCGTAGCGGCGGGGAGCTCCTACAATGAGCAGTTCTTC.